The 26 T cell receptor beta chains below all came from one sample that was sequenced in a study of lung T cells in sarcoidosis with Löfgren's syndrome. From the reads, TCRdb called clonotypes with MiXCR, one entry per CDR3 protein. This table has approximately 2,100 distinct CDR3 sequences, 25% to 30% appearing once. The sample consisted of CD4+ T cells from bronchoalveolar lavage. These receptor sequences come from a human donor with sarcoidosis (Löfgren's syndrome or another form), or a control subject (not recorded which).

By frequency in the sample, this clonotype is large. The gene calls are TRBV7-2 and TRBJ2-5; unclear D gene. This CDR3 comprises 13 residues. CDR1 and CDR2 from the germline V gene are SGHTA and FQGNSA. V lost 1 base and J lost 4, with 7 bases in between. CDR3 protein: CASSLGYGETQYF. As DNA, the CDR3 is TGTGCCAGCAGCTTAGGGTACGGAGAGACCCAGTACTTC.

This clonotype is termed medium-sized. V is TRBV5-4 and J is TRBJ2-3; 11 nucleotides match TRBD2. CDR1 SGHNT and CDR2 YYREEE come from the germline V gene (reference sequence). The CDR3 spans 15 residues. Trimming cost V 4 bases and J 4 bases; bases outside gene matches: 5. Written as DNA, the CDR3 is TGTGCCAGCAGCCGTAGCGGGGGGGCCCCAGATACGCAGTATTTT. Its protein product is CASSRSGGAPDTQYF.

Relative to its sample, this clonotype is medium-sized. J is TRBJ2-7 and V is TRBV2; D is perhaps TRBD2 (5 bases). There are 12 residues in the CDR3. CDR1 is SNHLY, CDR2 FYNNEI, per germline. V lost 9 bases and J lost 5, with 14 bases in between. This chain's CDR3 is CARGGGLDEQYF. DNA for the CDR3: TGTGCCAGGGGTGGAGGTCTCGACGAGCAGTACTTC.

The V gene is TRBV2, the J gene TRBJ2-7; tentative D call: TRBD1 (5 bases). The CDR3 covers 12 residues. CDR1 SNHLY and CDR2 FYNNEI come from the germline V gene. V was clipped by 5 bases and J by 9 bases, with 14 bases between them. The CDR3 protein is CASSYTGSGQYF. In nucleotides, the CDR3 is TGTGCCAGCAGTTATACAGGCTCCGGGCAGTACTTC.

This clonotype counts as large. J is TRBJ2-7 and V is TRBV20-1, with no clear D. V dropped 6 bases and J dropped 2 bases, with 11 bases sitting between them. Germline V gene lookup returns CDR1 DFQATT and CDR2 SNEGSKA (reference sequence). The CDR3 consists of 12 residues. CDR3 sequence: CSASLSTYEQYF. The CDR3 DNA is TGCAGTGCCAGTCTGAGTACCTACGAGCAGTACTTC.

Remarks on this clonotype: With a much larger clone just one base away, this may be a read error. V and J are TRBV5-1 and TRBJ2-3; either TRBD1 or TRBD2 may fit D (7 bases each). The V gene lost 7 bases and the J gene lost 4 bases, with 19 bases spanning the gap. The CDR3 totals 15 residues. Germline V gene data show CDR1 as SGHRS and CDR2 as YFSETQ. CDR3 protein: CASSRGGAQSDTQYF. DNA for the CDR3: TGCGCCAGCTCCAGGGGGGGGGCGCAGTCAGATACGCAGTATTTT.

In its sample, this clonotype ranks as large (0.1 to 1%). This CDR3 reads CATSRDNQPQHF. DNA of the CDR3: TGTGCCACCAGCAGAGATAATCAGCCCCAGCATTTT. The chain employs TRBV15 and TRBJ1-5; the D is unclear. The length of the CDR3 is 12 residues. V gave up 0 bases and J gave up 4 bases, with 1 base separating them. Germline values: CDR1 LNHNV, CDR2 YYDKDF (reference sequence).

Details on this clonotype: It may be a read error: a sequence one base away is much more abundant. In nucleotides, the CDR3 is TGTGCCAGCTGCCAGGGTAGGAAGAGCACCTACGAGCAGTACTTC. Amino acid sequence: CASCQGRKSTYEQYF. The J gene is TRBJ2-7, the V gene TRBV7-6; a weak D match, TRBD1 (5 bases). The CDR3 totals 15 residues. V shed 8 bases and J shed 2 bases, with 19 bases lying between them. Germline V gene lookup returns CDR1 SGHVS and CDR2 FNYEAQ. Based on the CDR3 plus reference TRBV7-6 and TRBJ2-7, the full variable domain is GAGVSQSPRYKVTKRGQDVALRCDPISGHVSLYWYRQALGQGPEFLTYFNYEAQQDKSGLPNDRFSAERPEGSISTLTIQRTEQRDSAMYRCASCQGRKSTYEQYFGPGTRLTVT.

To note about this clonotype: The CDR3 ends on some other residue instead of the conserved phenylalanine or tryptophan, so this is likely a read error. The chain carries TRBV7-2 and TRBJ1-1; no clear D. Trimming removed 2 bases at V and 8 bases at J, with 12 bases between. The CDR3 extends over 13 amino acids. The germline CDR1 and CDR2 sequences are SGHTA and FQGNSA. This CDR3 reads CASSLMESGEAFS. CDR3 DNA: TGTGCCAGCAGCTTAATGGAGTCAGGAGAAGCTTTCTCT.

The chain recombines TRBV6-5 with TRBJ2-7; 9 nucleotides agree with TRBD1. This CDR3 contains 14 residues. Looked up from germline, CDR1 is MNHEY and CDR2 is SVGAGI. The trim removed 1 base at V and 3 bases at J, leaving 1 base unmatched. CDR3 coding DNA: TGTGCCAGCAGTTACTGGGACAGGGTCTACGAGCAGTACTTC. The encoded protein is CASSYWDRVYEQYF.

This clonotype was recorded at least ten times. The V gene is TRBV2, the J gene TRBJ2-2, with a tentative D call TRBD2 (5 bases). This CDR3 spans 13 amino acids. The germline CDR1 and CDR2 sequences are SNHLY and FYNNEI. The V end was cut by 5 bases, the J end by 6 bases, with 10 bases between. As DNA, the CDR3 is TGTGCCAGCAGTTACGGGATCGCCGGGGAGCTGTTTTTT. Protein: CASSYGIAGELFF.

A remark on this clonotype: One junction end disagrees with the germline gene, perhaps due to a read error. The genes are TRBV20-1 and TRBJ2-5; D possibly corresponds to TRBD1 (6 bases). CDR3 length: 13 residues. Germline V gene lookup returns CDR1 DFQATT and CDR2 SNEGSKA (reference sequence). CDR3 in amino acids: CGARDIFRETQYF. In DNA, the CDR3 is TGCGGTGCTAGGGACATCTTCAGGGAGACCCAGTACTTC.

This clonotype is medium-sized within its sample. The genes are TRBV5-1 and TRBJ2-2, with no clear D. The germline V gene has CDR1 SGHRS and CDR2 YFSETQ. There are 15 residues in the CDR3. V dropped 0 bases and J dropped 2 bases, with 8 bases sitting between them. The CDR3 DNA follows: TGCGCCAGCAGCTTGGTCAGCTATAACACCGGGGAGCTGTTTTTT. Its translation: CASSLVSYNTGELFF.

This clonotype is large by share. CDR3 amino acids: CSARQQGKAFF. In DNA form, the CDR3 reads TGCAGTGCTAGACAACAGGGGAAGGCTTTCTTT. The rearrangement links TRBV20-1 to TRBJ1-1; TRBD1 matches 7 bases. The CDR3 has 11 residues. Germline loops: CDR1 DFQATT, CDR2 SNEGSKA (reference sequence). The V and J ends lost 2 bases and 11 bases, in that order; junction bases with no gene match: 5.

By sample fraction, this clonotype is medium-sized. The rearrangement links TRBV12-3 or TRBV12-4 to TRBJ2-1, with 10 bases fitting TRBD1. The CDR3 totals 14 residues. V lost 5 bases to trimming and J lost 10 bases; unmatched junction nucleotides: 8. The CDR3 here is CASSSGTGELEQFF. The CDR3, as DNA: TGTGCCAGCAGTAGCGGGACAGGGGAATTAGAGCAGTTCTTC.

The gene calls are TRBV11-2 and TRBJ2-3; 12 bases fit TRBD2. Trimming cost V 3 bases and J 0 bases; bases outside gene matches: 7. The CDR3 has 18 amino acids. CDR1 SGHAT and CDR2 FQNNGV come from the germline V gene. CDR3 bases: TGTGCCAGCAGCTTCCGTCTAGCGGGGGGGCTTAGCACAGATACGCAGTATTTT. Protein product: CASSFRLAGGLSTDTQYF.

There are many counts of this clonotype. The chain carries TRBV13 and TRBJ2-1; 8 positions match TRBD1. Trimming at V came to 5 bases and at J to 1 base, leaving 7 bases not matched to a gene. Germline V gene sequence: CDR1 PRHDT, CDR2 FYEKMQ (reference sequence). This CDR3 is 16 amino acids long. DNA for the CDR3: TGTGCCAGCAGCCAACTACAGGGGGTTTCCTACAATGAGCAGTTCTTC. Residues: CASSQLQGVSYNEQFF.

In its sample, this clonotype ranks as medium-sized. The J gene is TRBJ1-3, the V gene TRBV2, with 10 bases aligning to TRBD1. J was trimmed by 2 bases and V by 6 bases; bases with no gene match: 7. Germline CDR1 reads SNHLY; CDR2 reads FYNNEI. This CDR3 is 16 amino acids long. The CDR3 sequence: CASSYTGTGAGNTIYF. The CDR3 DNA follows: TGTGCCAGCAGCTACACCGGGACAGGGGCTGGAAACACCATATATTTT.

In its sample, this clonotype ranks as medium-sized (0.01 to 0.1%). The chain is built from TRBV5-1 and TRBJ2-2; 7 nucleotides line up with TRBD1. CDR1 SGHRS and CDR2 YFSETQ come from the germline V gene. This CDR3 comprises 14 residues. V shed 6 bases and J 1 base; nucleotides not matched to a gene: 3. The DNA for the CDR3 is TGCGCCAGCATGAACAGGGGGAACACCGGGGAGCTGTTTTTT. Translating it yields CASMNRGNTGELFF.

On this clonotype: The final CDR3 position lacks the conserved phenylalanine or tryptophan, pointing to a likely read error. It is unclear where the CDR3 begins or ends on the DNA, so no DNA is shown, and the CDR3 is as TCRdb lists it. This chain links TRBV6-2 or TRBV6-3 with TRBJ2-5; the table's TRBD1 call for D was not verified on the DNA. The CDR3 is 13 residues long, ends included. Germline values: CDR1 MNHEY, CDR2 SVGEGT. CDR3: CASSYGGAGTQYL.

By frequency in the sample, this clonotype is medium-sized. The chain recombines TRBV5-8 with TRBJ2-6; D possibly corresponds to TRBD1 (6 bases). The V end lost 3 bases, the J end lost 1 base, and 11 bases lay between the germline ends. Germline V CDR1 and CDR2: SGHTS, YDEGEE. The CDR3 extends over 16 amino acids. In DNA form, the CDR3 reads TGTGCCAGCAGCTCCAGGGGATGGTCTGGGGCCAACGTCCTGACTTTC. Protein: CASSSRGWSGANVLTF. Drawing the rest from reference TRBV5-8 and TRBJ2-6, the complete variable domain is EAGVTQSPTHLIKTRGQQATLRCSPISGHTSVYWYQQALGLGLQFLLWYDEGEERNRGNFPPRFSGRQFPNYSSELNVNALELEDSALYLCASSSRGWSGANVLTFGAGSRLTVL.

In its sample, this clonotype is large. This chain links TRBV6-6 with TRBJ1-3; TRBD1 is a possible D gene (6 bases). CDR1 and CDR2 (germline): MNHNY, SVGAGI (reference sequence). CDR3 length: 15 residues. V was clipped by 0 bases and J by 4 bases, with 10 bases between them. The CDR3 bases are TGTGCCAGCAGTTACTCCGGACAGATAGGAAACACCATATATTTT. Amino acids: CASSYSGQIGNTIYF.

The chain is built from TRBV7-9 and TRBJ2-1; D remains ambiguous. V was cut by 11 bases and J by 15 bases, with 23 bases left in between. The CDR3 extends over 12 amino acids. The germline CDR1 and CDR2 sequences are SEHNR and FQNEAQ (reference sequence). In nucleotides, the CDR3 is TGTGCCGGTAGCATCGACGCCACGCGCATGTTCTTC. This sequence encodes CAGSIDATRMFF.

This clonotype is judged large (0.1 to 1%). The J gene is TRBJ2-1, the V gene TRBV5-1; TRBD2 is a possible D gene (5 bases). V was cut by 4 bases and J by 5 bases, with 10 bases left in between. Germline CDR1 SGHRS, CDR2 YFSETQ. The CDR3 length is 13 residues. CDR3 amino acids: CASSLSADNEQFF. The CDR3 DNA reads TGCGCCAGCAGCCTTAGCGCAGACAATGAGCAGTTCTTC.

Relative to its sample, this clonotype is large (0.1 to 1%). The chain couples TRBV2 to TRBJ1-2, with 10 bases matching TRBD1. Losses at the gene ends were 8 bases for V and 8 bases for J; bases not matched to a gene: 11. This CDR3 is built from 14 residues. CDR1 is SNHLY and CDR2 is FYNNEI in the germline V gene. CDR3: CASSGGQGRGGYTF. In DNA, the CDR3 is TGTGCCAGCTCTGGGGGACAGGGGAGAGGAGGCTACACCTTC.

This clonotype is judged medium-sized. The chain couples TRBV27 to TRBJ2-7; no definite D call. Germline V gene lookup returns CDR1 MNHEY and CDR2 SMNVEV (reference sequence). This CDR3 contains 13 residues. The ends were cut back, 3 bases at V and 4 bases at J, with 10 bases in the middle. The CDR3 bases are TGTGCCAGCAGTTTTCTCAGCCCATACGAGCAGTACTTC. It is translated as CASSFLSPYEQYF.